Below, 31 T cell receptor beta chains from the same sample are listed, as sequenced in a study of molecular identifiers for immune sequencing clone quantification. TCRdb fed the PCR reads into MiXCR, producing one record per CDR3 protein. The sample yields 80,000 to 130,000 distinct CDR3 sequences, roughly 38% seen once. Sequences were obtained from naive CD8+ T cells from blood, with Jurkat cell RNA spiked in. Subset specified: FACS-sorted CD8+CD4-CCR7+CD45RA+ naive T cells. These receptors originate from a human donor in good health. Some libraries in this study had Jurkat cell RNA spiked in.

This clonotype appeared a few times. V usage is TRBV6-5 and J usage is TRBJ1-5, with 10 bases that match TRBD1. Germline lookup yields CDR1 MNHEY and CDR2 SVGAGI. The CDR3 consists of 17 residues. J lost 0 bases, V lost 4 bases, and 6 bases had no gene match. The CDR3 here is CASSSDRGINSNQPQHF. For the CDR3, the DNA is TGTGCCAGCAGTTCGGACAGGGGGATCAATAGCAATCAGCCCCAGCATTTT.

With respect to this clonotype: The junction shows a germline mismatch at one end, possibly a read error. The chain employs TRBV7-9 and TRBJ2-3, with 9 bases lining up with TRBD2. Germline values: CDR1 SEHNR, CDR2 FQNEAQ (reference sequence). CDR3 length: 12 amino acids. The chain's CDR3 is CASSGSQETRYF. In DNA form, the CDR3 reads TGTGCCAGTAGCGGGAGCCAAGAAACGCGGTATTTT.

This clonotype was picked up many times. The chain recombines TRBV6-2 or TRBV6-3 with TRBJ1-1, with 7 bases that match TRBD1. There are 13 residues in the CDR3. The germline gives CDR1 MNHEY, CDR2 SVGEGT. Trimming cost V 7 bases and J 3 bases; bases outside gene matches: 5. This CDR3 reads CASNDREDTEAFF. The CDR3 DNA sequence: TGTGCCAGCAATGACAGGGAGGACACTGAAGCTTTCTTT.

This clonotype was seen many times. The chain joins TRBV3-1 to TRBJ2-7, with D perhaps being TRBD1 or TRBD2 (5 bases each). CDR3 size: 14 residues. Trimming left V 3 bases short and J 0 bases short, with 9 bases between. The germline V gene encodes CDR1 LGHDT and CDR2 YNNKEL (reference sequence). CDR3 in DNA: TGTGCCAGCAGCCACGGGGCCAGCTCCTACGAGCAGTACTTC. Translating gives CASSHGASSYEQYF.

Details on this clonotype: Relative to the germline gene, one junction end is altered; a read error may explain this. The J gene is TRBJ1-5, the V gene TRBV27; D gene ambiguous. The CDR3 spans 13 residues. The germline CDR1 and CDR2 sequences are MNHEY and SMNVEV (reference sequence). The CDR3 loop is CASSLRVDQSQHF. As DNA, the CDR3 is TGTGCCAGCAGTTTACGGGTTGATCAGTCCCAGCATTTT.

A word on this clonotype: A much larger clone differs by one base, so this may be a read error. The genes are TRBV9 and TRBJ1-1; D is unresolved. CDR1 and CDR2 (germline): SGDLS, YYNGEE. CDR3 length: 16 residues. Trimming pared 4 bases from V and 1 base from J, leaving 17 bases between. This CDR3 reads CASSTHGDFENTEAFF. For the CDR3, the DNA is TGTGCCAGCAGCACACACGGGGATTTCGAGAACACTGAAGCTTTCTTT. Full variable domain (remainder filled in from reference TRBV9 and TRBJ1-1): DSGVTQTPKHLITATGQRVTLRCSPRSGDLSVYWYQQSLDQGLQFLIQYYNGEERAKGNILERFSAQQFPDLHSELNLSSLELGDSALYFCASSTHGDFENTEAFFGQGTRLTVV.

This clonotype has at least ten counts. J is TRBJ2-7 and V is TRBV5-6, with D possibly being TRBD2 (5 bases). The CDR3 totals 12 residues. Deletions cut 7 bases from V and 2 bases from J, with 10 bases between. CDR1 is SGHDT, CDR2 YYEEEE, per germline. CDR3 nucleotide sequence: TGTGCCAGCTCCGGAGGTACCTACGAGCAGTACTTC. Its protein is CASSGGTYEQYF.

This clonotype occurred many times. The chain links TRBV4-3 to TRBJ1-3; 8 bases fit TRBD1. This CDR3 comprises 17 residues. With V trimmed by 0 bases and J by 0 bases, 4 bases remained unmatched. Looked up from germline, CDR1 is LGHNA and CDR2 is YSLEER. CDR3 bases: TGCGCCAGCAGCCAAGAGAGGACAGGGTCCTCTGGAAACACCATATATTTT. Its translation is CASSQERTGSSGNTIYF.

This clonotype was detected a few times. A read error may be the cause here, since a much bigger clone is one base away. The V gene is TRBV6-1, the J gene TRBJ2-7; D ambiguous. CDR1 MNHNS and CDR2 SASEGT come from the germline V gene. This CDR3 is 11 amino acids long. Trimming removed 6 bases from V and 7 bases from J, with 10 bases in between. This CDR3 is CASREFGEQYF. For the CDR3, the DNA is TGTGCCAGCAGAGAATTCGGGGAGCAGTACTTC.

This clonotype was counted ten times or more. The CDR3 nucleotides read TGTGCCAGCAATCTGGGTGAGCAGTTCTTC. Its protein is CASNLGEQFF. The chain has TRBV6-6 and TRBJ2-1; D is ambiguous. Trimming took 7 bases from V and 9 from J, leaving 7 bases between them. CDR1 and CDR2 from the germline V gene are MNHNY and SVGAGI (reference sequence). The length of the CDR3 is 10 residues.

This clonotype was counted many times. This chain uses TRBV28 with TRBJ1-5; D is unresolved. The CDR3 loop spans 11 amino acids. The V end was cut by 8 bases, the J end by 11 bases, with 13 bases between. CDR1 MDHEN and CDR2 SYDVKM come from the germline V gene. CDR3 nucleotide sequence: TGTGCCAGCTCCGCACCCAAGACCCAGCATTTT. This sequence encodes CASSAPKTQHF.

This clonotype was observed a handful of times. The chain couples TRBV7-9 to TRBJ2-1; D is uncertain. V lost 1 base, J lost 5 bases, and 6 bases lay in between. The CDR3 has 13 amino acids. CDR1 and CDR2 from the germline V gene are SEHNR and FQNEAQ (reference sequence). The CDR3 is CASSLDRNNEQFF. The CDR3 DNA follows: TGTGCCAGCAGCTTAGACAGAAACAATGAGCAGTTCTTC.

The chain carries TRBV6-5 and TRBJ1-1, with D tentatively TRBD1 (5 bases). Trimming shortened V by 6 bases and J by 3 bases, and 11 bases separated the two germline ends. This CDR3 is 13 amino acids long. Looked up from germline, CDR1 is MNHEY and CDR2 is SVGAGI. CDR3 residues: CASSLGPHTEAFF. CDR3 bases: TGTGCCAGCAGCTTGGGGCCCCACACTGAAGCTTTCTTT.

The V call is TRBV29-1, the J call TRBJ2-4, with 9 bases aligning to TRBD1. The CDR3 has 14 amino acids. Trimming at V came to 4 bases and at J to 9 bases, leaving 10 bases not matched to a gene. Per the germline V gene, CDR1 is SQVTM and CDR2 is ANQGSEA. CDR3 sequence reads: CSVVGQGKVGIQYF. The CDR3 DNA is TGCAGCGTTGTTGGACAGGGGAAGGTGGGCATTCAGTACTTC.

V usage is TRBV15 and J usage is TRBJ2-3, with 8 bases lining up with TRBD2. Per the germline V gene, CDR1 is LNHNV and CDR2 is YYDKDF (reference sequence). This CDR3 is 14 amino acids long. The V gene end was trimmed by 8 bases and the J gene end by 8 bases; junction bases not matched to a gene: 12. CDR3 amino acids: CATSTCGRIATQYF. As DNA, the CDR3 is TGTGCCACCTCTACTTGCGGGAGGATAGCTACGCAGTATTTT.

At least ten counts were recorded for this clonotype. The chain uses TRBV12-3 or TRBV12-4 and TRBJ1-5; unclear D gene. Trimming pared 0 bases from V and 5 bases from J, leaving 8 bases between. The CDR3 sequence is 14 residues long. Here the CDR3 DNA reads TGTGCCAGCAGTTTAGCGCCCCTCCATCAGCCCCAGCATTTT. Its translation: CASSLAPLHQPQHF.

The rearrangement links TRBV12-3 or TRBV12-4 to TRBJ2-7; a weak D match, TRBD2 (5 bases). V was cut by 7 bases and J by 2 bases, with 15 bases left in between. The CDR3 length is 14 residues. The CDR3 loop is CASKQTNGAYEQYF. CDR3 sequence (DNA): TGTGCCAGCAAACAGACTAACGGGGCCTACGAGCAGTACTTC.

Of note for this clonotype: Being one base from a much bigger clone, this may be a read error. The V gene is TRBV7-8, the J gene TRBJ2-3; D may be TRBD1 (5 bases). The length of the CDR3 is 14 residues. In germline, CDR1 is SGHVS, CDR2 FQNEAQ. CDR3 bases: TGTGCCAGCGGCTTCACAGGACCTACAGATACGCAGTATTTT. Protein sequence: CASGFTGPTDTQYF.

This clonotype occurred a few times. The rearrangement links TRBV9 to TRBJ2-2, with TRBD2 matching over 7 bases. V lost 3 bases to trimming and J lost 3 bases; unmatched junction nucleotides: 11. The CDR3 consists of 17 residues. The germline V gene encodes CDR1 SGDLS and CDR2 YYNGEE. The CDR3 here is CASSAFQRDGYTGELFF. CDR3 DNA sequence: TGTGCCAGCAGCGCGTTTCAGCGGGATGGGTACACCGGGGAGCTGTTTTTT.

In this sample, this clonotype turned up many times. The chain links TRBV7-2 to TRBJ1-1, with D perhaps TRBD1 (5 bases). Germline CDR1 is SGHTA and CDR2 is FQGNSA. The CDR3 runs 12 residues. Trimming left V 2 bases short and J 6 bases short, with 7 bases between. The CDR3 region is CASSLSGSEAFF. Written as DNA, the CDR3 is TGTGCCAGCAGCTTATCAGGGTCTGAAGCTTTCTTT. Using reference TRBV7-2 and TRBJ1-1 for the parts outside the CDR3, the full variable domain is GAGVSQSPSNKVTEKGKDVELRCDPISGHTALYWYRQSLGQGLEFLIYFQGNSAPDKSGLPSDRFSAERTGGSVSTLTIQRTQQEDSAVYLCASSLSGSEAFFGQGTRLTVV.

This clonotype was seen a few times. This chain connects TRBV4-3 to TRBJ1-5; D not certain. Germline-derived CDR1 and CDR2 are LGHNA and YSLEER. V gave up 0 bases and J gave up 2 bases, with 14 bases separating them. The CDR3 totals 17 residues. The CDR3, as DNA: TGCGCCAGCAGCCAAGATTCAAACTGGAATGGCAATCAGCCCCAGCATTTT. This translates into CASSQDSNWNGNQPQHF.

This clonotype has more than one count but fewer than ten. V is TRBV14 and J is TRBJ2-3, with a tentative D call TRBD2 (6 bases). The CDR3 spans 17 residues. Per germline, CDR1 SGHDN and CDR2 FVKESK. V lost 0 bases and J lost 2, with 15 bases in between. In DNA form, the CDR3 reads TGTGCCAGCAGCCAAGATGCGGCTAGCGTTTTCACAGATACGCAGTATTTT. Its protein is CASSQDAASVFTDTQYF.

There are many counts of this clonotype. The chain recombines TRBV25-1 with TRBJ2-5, with TRBD2 as a possible D gene (7 bases). CDR3 length: 16 amino acids. The germline V gene has CDR1 MGHDK and CDR2 SYGVNS. Trimming shortened V by 3 bases and J by 5 bases, and 19 bases separated the two germline ends. CDR3 region: CASSESPRGAQETQYF. CDR3 nucleotides: TGTGCCAGCAGTGAGTCCCCCCGGGGGGCCCAGGAGACCCAGTACTTC. Complete variable domain (other parts from reference TRBV25-1 and TRBJ2-5): EADIYQTPRYLVIGTGKKITLECSQTMGHDKMYWYQQDPGMELHLIHYSYGVNSTEKGDLSSESTVSRIRTEHFPLTLESARPSHTSQYLCASSESPRGAQETQYFGPGTRLLVL.

As for this clonotype: This could be a read error, since a much larger clone is one nucleotide away. V gene TRBV3-1 combines with J gene TRBJ2-3; D assignment may be TRBD1 or TRBD2 (5 bases each). Germline values: CDR1 LGHDT, CDR2 YNNKEL (reference sequence). The V end was cut by 0 bases, the J end by 6 bases, with 22 bases between. This CDR3 region has 18 residues. The CDR3 DNA reads as TGTGCCAGCAGCCAAGAACTACCGGGACCACCGCCGGCGGATACGCAGTATTTT. Its protein is CASSQELPGPPPADTQYF.

Worth noting for this clonotype: An end of the junction does not agree with germline; a read error may underlie this. The chain carries TRBV9 and TRBJ1-6; the D is unclear. The CDR3 has 16 amino acids. Germline lookup yields CDR1 SGDLS and CDR2 YYNGEE. DNA of the CDR3: TGTGCCAGCAGCGCCGAAGTGAGCTCCTATAATTCCCCCCTCCACTTT. It encodes CASSAEVSSYNSPLHF.

A word on this clonotype: A much larger clone differs by one base, so this may be a read error. The CDR3 carries no conserved terminal phenylalanine or tryptophan, so it likely arises from a read error. V gene TRBV4-3 combines with J gene TRBJ1-5; D is uncertain. Germline V gene data show CDR1 as LGHNA and CDR2 as YSLEER. V was clipped by 0 bases and J by 4 bases, with 7 bases between them. The CDR3 totals 14 residues. The CDR3 is CASSQEQRNQPQHS. The CDR3 coding sequence is TGCGCCAGCAGCCAAGAACAGAGAAATCAGCCCCAGCATTCT.

The genes are TRBV27 and TRBJ2-1; D might be TRBD1 (5 bases). Germline V gene sequence: CDR1 MNHEY, CDR2 SMNVEV (reference sequence). V dropped 5 bases and J dropped 9 bases, with 14 bases sitting between them. This CDR3 is built from 13 residues. The CDR3 loop reads CASSQGSAGEQFF. The CDR3 region has the DNA TGTGCCAGCAGTCAGGGTAGTGCTGGTGAGCAGTTCTTC.

A word on this clonotype: One junction end does not reproduce the germline sequence, and a read error may be involved. The V call is TRBV6-2 or TRBV6-3, the J call TRBJ2-7; D gene uncertain. The germline V gene encodes CDR1 MNHEY and CDR2 SVGEGT. This CDR3 region has 11 residues. In DNA, the CDR3 is TGTGCCAGCAGCAGCTCCTACGAGCAGCACTTC. Its protein product is CASSSSYEQHF.

Regarding this clonotype: The junction shows a germline mismatch at one end, possibly a read error. The gene calls are TRBV5-3 and TRBJ2-1; D not certain. TRBV5-3 is assigned to the ORF class and has an uncertain function. The CDR3 consists of 12 residues. The DNA for the CDR3 is TGTGCCAGTAGCCGGAACTACAATGAGAAGTTCTTC. This gives the protein CASSRNYNEKFF.

The sample holds a few counts of this clonotype. V and J are TRBV10-3 and TRBJ1-1, with D unresolved. CDR1 is ENHRY, CDR2 SYGVKD, per germline. The CDR3 covers 13 residues. V gave up 7 bases and J gave up 2 bases, with 11 bases separating them. CDR3 nucleotide sequence: TGTGCCATCACTGCGGAGAGAAACACTGAAGCTTTCTTT. It yields the protein CAITAERNTEAFF.

This sequence joins TRBV5-4 and TRBJ1-1, with D perhaps TRBD1 (6 bases). Germline CDR1 reads SGHNT; CDR2 reads YYREEE (reference sequence). The ends were cut back, 4 bases at V and 3 bases at J, with 13 bases in the middle. This CDR3 spans 14 amino acids. CDR3 region: CASSPRGSYTEAFF. The CDR3 DNA reads TGTGCCAGCAGCCCCAGGGGAAGTTACACTGAAGCTTTCTTT. The full variable domain, completed using reference TRBV5-4 and TRBJ1-1, is ETGVTQSPTHLIKTRGQQVTLRCSSQSGHNTVSWYQQALGQGPQFIFQYYREEENGRGNFPPRFSGLQFPNYSSELNVNALELDDSALYLCASSPRGSYTEAFFGQGTRLTVV.